This T cell receptor beta chain was profiled in a study of shared clonotypes between healthy human individuals. Genomic DNA belonging to each subset was distributed in equal measure over several immunoSEQ plates. Original methodology: Filtering differed, since immunoSEQ gave only junction sequences and no quality scores. Sequenced by immunoSEQ multiplex PCR; TCRdb stores in-frame clones only, minus some. That table supplies the V and J calls and clone size; D and trimming were determined from the DNA. The repertoire holds 470,000 or so clones, with over 70% as singletons. All participating donors were Caucasian adults from Nashville, Tennessee. Comment on this clone: This likely traces to a read error, being one base from a far larger clone.

The CDR3 runs to 14 residues. CDR1 is GTSNPN, CDR2 SVGIG, per germline (reference sequence). The V gene is TRBV30, the J gene TRBJ1-2; no firm D call. The sequence came from a woman aged 40 to 49 in good health. Some clones in this sample may be carry-over from other donors' samples. Sequenced input: PBMCs. The DNA of the CDR3 is TGTGCCTGTAGTGTCGGGCCTTCCTTCTATGGCTACACCTTC. Its translation: CACSVGPSFYGYTF.